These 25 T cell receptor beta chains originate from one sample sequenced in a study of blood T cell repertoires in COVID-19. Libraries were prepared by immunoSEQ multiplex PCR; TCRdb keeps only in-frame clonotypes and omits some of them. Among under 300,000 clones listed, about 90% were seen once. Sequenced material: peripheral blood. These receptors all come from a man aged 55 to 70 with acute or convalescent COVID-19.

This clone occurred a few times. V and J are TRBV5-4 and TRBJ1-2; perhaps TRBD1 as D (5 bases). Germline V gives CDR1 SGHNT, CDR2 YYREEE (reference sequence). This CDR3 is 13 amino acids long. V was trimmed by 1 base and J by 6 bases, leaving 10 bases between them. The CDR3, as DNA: TGTGCCAGCAGCTTGTGGGGGGTACATGGCTACACCTTC. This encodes CASSLWGVHGYTF.

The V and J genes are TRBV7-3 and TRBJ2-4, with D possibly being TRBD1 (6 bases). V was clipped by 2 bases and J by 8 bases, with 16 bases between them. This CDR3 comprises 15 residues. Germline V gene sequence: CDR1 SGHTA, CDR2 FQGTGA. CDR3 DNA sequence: TGTGCCAGCAGCTTATCTCCAGGGGATCGAGACATTCAGTACTTC. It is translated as CASSLSPGDRDIQYF.

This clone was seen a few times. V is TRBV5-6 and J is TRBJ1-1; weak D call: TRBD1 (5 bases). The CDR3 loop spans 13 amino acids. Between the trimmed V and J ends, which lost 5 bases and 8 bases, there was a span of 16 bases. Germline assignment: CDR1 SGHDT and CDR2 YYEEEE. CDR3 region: CASSHDRRVEAFF. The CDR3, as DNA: TGTGCCAGCAGTCATGACAGACGCGTGGAAGCTTTCTTT.

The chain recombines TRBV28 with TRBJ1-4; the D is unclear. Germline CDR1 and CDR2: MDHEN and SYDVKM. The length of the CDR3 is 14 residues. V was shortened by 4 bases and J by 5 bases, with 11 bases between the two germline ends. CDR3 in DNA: TGTGCCAGCAGTTGGGCCCGATCAAATGAAAAACTGTTTTTT. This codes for CASSWARSNEKLFF.

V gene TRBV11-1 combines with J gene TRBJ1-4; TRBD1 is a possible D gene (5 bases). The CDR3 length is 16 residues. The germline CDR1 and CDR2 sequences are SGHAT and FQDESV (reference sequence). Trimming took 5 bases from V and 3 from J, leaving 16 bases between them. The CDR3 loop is CASSPPAGGANEKLFF. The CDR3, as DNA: TGTGCCAGCAGCCCCCCGGCGGGGGGGGCTAATGAAAAACTGTTTTTT.

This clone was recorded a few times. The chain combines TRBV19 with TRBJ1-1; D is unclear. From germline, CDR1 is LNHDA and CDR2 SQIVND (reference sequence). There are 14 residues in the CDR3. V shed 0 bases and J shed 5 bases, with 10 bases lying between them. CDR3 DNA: TGTGCCAGTAGTATAGATCCCGCAGGTACTGAAGCTTTCTTT. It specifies CASSIDPAGTEAFF.

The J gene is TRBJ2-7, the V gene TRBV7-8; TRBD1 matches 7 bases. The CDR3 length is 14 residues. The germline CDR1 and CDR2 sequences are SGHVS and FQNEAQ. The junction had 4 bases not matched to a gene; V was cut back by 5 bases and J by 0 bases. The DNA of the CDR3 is TGTGCCAGCAGCCCCCGGGACAGCTCCTACGAGCAGTACTTC. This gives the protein CASSPRDSSYEQYF.

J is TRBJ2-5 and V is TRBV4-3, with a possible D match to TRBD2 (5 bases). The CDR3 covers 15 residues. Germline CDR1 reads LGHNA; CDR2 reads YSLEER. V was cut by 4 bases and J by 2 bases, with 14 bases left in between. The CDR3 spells CASSPSGRGQETQYF. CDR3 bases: TGCGCCAGCAGCCCTTCTGGTCGGGGACAAGAGACCCAGTACTTC.

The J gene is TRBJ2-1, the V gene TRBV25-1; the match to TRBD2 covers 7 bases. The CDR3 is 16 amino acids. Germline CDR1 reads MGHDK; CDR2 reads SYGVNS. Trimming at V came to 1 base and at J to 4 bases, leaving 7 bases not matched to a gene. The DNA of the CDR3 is TGTGCCAGCAGTGAATTGGGAGGGTTCCCTTACAATGAGCAGTTCTTC. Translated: CASSELGGFPYNEQFF.

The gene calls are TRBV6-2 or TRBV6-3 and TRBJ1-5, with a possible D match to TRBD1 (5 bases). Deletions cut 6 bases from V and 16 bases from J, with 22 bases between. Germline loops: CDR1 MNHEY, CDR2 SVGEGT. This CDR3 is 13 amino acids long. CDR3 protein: CASSPEGGTPGHF. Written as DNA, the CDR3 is TGTGCCAGCAGCCCGGAGGGCGGGACCCCGGGACATTTT.

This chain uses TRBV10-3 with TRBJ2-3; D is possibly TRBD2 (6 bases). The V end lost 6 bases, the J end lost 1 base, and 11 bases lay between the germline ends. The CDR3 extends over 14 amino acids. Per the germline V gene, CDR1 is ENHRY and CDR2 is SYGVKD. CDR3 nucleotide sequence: TGTGCCATCAGACCGGGACTGGGCACAGATACGCAGTATTTT. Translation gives CAIRPGLGTDTQYF.

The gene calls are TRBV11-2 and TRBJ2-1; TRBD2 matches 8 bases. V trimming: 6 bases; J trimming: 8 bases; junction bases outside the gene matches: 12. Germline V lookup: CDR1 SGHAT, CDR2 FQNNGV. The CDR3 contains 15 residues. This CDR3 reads CASSLLTGAGDEQFF. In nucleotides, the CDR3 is TGTGCCAGCAGTCTTCTAACGGGAGCGGGAGATGAGCAGTTCTTC.

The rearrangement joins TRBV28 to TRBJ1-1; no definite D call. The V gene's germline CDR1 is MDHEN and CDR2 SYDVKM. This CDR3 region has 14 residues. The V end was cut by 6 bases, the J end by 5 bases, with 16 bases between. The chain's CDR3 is CASSSDPRGTEAFF. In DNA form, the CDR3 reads TGTGCCAGCAGCTCAGATCCTAGAGGGACTGAAGCTTTCTTT.

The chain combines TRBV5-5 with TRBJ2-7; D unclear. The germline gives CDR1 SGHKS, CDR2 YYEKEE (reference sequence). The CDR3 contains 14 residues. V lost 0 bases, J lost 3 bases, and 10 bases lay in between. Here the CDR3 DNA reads TGTGCCAGCAGCTTGGGAGGCCAACTCTACGAGCAGTACTTC. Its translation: CASSLGGQLYEQYF.

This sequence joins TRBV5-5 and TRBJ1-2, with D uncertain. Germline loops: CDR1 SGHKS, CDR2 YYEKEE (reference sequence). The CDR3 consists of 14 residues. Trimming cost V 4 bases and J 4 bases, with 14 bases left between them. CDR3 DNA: TGTGCCAGCAGCGGAGAAACCCGGGGCTATGGCTACACCTTC. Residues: CASSGETRGYGYTF.

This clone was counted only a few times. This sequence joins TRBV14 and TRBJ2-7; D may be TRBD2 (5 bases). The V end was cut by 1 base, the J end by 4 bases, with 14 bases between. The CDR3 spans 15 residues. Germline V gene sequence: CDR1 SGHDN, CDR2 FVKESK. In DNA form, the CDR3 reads TGTGCCAGCAGCCAAGGAGGGAGAAGTGGGTACGAGCAGTACTTC. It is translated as CASSQGGRSGYEQYF. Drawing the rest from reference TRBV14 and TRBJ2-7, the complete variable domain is EAGVTQFPSHSVIEKGQTVTLRCDPISGHDNLYWYRRVMGKEIKFLLHFVKESKQDESGMPNNRFLAERTGGTYSTLKVQPAELEDSGVYFCASSQGGRSGYEQYFGPGTRLTVT.

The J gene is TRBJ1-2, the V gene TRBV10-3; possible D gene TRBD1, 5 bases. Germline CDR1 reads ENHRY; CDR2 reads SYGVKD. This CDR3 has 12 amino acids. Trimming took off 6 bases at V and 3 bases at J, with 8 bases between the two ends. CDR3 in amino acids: CAIRPTDYGYTF. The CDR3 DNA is TGTGCCATCAGACCGACAGACTATGGCTACACCTTC.

CDR3 in amino acids: CASSPTTAEETQYF. CDR3 coding DNA: TGCGCCAGCAGTCCTACTACAGCGGAAGAGACCCAGTACTTC. The genes are TRBV5-1 and TRBJ2-5, with D possibly being TRBD2 (5 bases). Per germline, CDR1 SGHRS and CDR2 YFSETQ. V was trimmed by 5 bases and J by 3 bases, leaving 14 bases between them. CDR3 length: 14 residues.

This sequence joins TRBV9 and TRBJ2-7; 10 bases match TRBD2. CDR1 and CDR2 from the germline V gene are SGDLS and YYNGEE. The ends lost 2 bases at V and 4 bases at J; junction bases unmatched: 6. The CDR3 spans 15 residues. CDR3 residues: CASSVGLAVGYEQYF. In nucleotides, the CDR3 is TGTGCCAGCAGCGTCGGACTAGCGGTCGGATACGAGCAGTACTTC.

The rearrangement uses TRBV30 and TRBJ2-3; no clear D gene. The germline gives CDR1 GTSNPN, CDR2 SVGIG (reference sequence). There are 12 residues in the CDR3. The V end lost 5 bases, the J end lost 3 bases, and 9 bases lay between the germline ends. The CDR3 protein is CAWALRTDTQYF. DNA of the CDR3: TGTGCCTGGGCTTTGCGGACAGATACGCAGTATTTT.

The CDR3 region has the DNA TGTGCCAGCAGCGTCCCGGGACTAGCGGGTCCCGGTGGAGATACGCAGTATTTT. This encodes CASSVPGLAGPGGDTQYF. V gene TRBV9 combines with J gene TRBJ2-3, with TRBD2 matching over 12 bases. The ends lost 2 bases at V and 5 bases at J; junction bases unmatched: 12. The CDR3 consists of 18 residues. The germline V gene has CDR1 SGDLS and CDR2 YYNGEE.

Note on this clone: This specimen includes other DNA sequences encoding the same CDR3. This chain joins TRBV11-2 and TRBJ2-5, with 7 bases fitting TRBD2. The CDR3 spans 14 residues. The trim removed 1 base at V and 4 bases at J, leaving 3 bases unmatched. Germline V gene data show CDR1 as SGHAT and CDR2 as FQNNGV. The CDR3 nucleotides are TGTGCCAGCAGCTTAGGGCCGGGGGGAGAGACCCAGTACTTC. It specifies CASSLGPGGETQYF.

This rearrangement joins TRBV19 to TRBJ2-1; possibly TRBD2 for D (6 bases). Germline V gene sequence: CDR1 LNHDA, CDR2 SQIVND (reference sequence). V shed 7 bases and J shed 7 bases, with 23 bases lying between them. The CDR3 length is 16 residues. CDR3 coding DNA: TGTGCCAGTACCCCTTCCCGGATGGGGACTCGGAATGAGCAGTTCTTC. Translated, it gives CASTPSRMGTRNEQFF.

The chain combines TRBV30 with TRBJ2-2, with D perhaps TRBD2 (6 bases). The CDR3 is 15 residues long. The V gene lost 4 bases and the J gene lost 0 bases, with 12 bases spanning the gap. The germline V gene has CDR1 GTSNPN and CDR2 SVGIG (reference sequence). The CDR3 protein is CAWKILAPNTGELFF. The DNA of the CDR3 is TGTGCCTGGAAAATCCTAGCGCCGAACACCGGGGAGCTGTTTTTT.

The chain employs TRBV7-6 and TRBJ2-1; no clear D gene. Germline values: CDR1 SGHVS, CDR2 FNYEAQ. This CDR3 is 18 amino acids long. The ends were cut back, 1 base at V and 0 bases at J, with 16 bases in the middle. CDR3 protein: CASSLEVGGIGSYNEQFF. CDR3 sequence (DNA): TGTGCCAGCAGCTTAGAAGTAGGCGGCATCGGCTCCTACAATGAGCAGTTCTTC.